This T cell receptor beta chain was observed in a study of CD8 T cells in ankylosing spondylitis. MiXCR, applied by TCRdb to the 5' RACE reads, yields one record per CDR3 protein. The sample consists of some 130,000 distinct CDR3 sequences, about 13% of them appearing once. Trimming cost V 8 bases and J 4 bases, with 15 bases left between them. This CDR3 has 14 amino acids. CDR1 and CDR2 from the germline V gene are MNHNS and SASEGT. This clonotype was observed at least ten times. The chain employs TRBV6-1 and TRBJ2-1; D is tentatively TRBD1 or TRBD2 (6 bases each). This TCR was recovered from a female donor with ankylosing spondylitis or in good health (not recorded which). Specimen: blood, either unsorted or a sorted T cell fraction (not recorded which). The CDR3 nucleotides are TGTGCCAGCGGAAGCCAGGGGAGGTACAATGAGCAGTTCTTC. Its protein is CASGSQGRYNEQFF.